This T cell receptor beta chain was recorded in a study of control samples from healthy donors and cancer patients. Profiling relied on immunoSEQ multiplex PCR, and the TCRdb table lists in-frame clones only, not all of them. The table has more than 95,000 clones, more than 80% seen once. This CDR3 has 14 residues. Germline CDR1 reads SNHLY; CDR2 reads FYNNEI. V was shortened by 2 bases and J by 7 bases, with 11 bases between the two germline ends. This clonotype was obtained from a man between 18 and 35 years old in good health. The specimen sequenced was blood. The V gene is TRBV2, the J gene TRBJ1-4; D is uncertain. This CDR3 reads CASSERGIGEKLFF. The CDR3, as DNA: TGTGCCAGCAGTGAAAGAGGGATTGGTGAAAAACTGTTTTTT.